This TCR beta chain was retrieved from a study of CD8 T cells in ankylosing spondylitis. Findings and caveats of the study: Disease-linked clones bore a CD8+ phenotype and were relatively rare in peripheral blood.

For TCR beta, libraries came from quantitative 5'-RACE with molecular barcodes. TCRdb ran MiXCR on the 5' RACE reads and lists one entry per CDR3 protein. The sample lists 150,000 to 200,000 distinct CDR3 sequences; 10% to 15% were seen once. CDR1 and CDR2 from the germline V gene are MDHEN and SYDVKM. This CDR3 contains 15 residues. Trimming at V came to 7 bases and at J to 3 bases, leaving 6 bases not matched to a gene. This clonotype was seen many times. Its target is not known. The source is a female donor with ankylosing spondylitis or in good health (not recorded which). Sequencing was performed on blood, either unsorted or a sorted T cell fraction (not recorded which). V usage is TRBV28 and J usage is TRBJ2-1; 10 nucleotides agree with TRBD1. The CDR3: CASNSGQGGYNEQFF. The CDR3 nucleotides are TGTGCCAGCAATTCCGGACAGGGGGGCTACAATGAGCAGTTCTTC.